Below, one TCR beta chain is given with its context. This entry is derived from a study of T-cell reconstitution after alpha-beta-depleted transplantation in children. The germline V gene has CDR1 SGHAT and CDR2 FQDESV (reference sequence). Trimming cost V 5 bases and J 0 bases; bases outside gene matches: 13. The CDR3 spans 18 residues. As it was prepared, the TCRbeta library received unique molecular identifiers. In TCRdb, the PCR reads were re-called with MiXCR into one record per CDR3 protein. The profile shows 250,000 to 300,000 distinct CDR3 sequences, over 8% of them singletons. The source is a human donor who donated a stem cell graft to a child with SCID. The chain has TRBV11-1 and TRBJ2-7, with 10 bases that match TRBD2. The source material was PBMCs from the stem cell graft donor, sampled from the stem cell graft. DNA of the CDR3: TGTGCCAGCAGCCCTCAAGCGGGGGGGACCATATTCTCCTACGAGCAGTACTTC. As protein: CASSPQAGGTIFSYEQYF.